The 11 T cell receptor beta chains listed next were all sequenced from one sample in a study of T cells in Graves' hyperthyroidism and ophthalmopathy. The source material, RNA transcripts, was used to amplify TCR beta CDR3 regions. An initial round of RT-PCR targeting the TCR CDR3 relied on the HTBI primer set. TCRdb re-analysed the multiplex PCR reads in MiXCR, keeping a single row per CDR3 protein. The sample lists 20,000 to 30,000 distinct CDR3 sequences; roughly 45% were seen once. Sequencing input: blood. The source of these receptors is a woman younger than 45 with Graves' hyperthyroidism.

This clonotype was seen a single time. This sequence joins TRBV19 and TRBJ2-4; D possibly uses TRBD1 or TRBD2 (5 bases each). V lost 3 bases, J lost 6 bases, and 12 bases lay in between. In germline, CDR1 is LNHDA, CDR2 SQIVND (reference sequence). This CDR3 is built from 14 residues. The CDR3 reads CASSMSRELNIQYF. As DNA, the CDR3 is TGTGCCAGTAGTATGTCCAGGGAGTTAAACATTCAGTACTTC.

V is TRBV29-1 and J is TRBJ2-3; no clear D gene. The CDR3 extends over 12 amino acids. CDR1 is SQVTM and CDR2 is ANQGSEA in the germline V gene. Deletions cut 4 bases from V and 4 bases from J, with 9 bases between. CDR3 sequence (DNA): TGCAGCGTTGTAGTAGCCTCAGATACGCAGTATTTT. Protein product: CSVVVASDTQYF.

This clonotype appeared many times. This chain joins TRBV20-1 and TRBJ2-3; no definite D call. The germline V gene encodes CDR1 DFQATT and CDR2 SNEGSKA (reference sequence). The CDR3 spans 14 residues. V was trimmed by 5 bases and J by 1 base, leaving 13 bases between them. In DNA, the CDR3 is TGCAGTGCTTGCGAAGGAACGGGCACAGATACGCAGTATTTT. It yields the protein CSACEGTGTDTQYF.

As concerns this clonotype: Relative to the germline gene, one junction end is altered; a read error may explain this. The V gene is TRBV6-4, the J gene TRBJ2-1; TRBD2 is a possible D gene (6 bases). This CDR3 spans 13 amino acids. Germline V gene lookup returns CDR1 MRHNA and CDR2 SNTAGT. The CDR3 nucleotides read TGTGCCAGCAGTCGGGACTCATACAATAAGCAGTTCTTC. Translating gives CASSRDSYNKQFF.

Judged by abundance, this clonotype is medium-sized (0.01 to 0.1%). The chain uses TRBV24-1 and TRBJ2-3; TRBD1 aligns across 8 bases. The length of the CDR3 is 15 residues. CDR1 and CDR2 (germline): KGHDR, SFDVKD. V lost 2 bases to trimming and J lost 1 base; unmatched junction nucleotides: 1. CDR3 sequence (DNA): TGTGCCACCAGTGATTGGACAGGGCGCACAGATACGCAGTATTTT. This encodes CATSDWTGRTDTQYF.

The chain employs TRBV7-6 and TRBJ2-2, with 7 bases that match TRBD1. Germline values: CDR1 SGHVS, CDR2 FNYEAQ. J lost 6 bases, V lost 5 bases, and 12 bases had no gene match. This CDR3 contains 16 residues. In nucleotides, the CDR3 is TGTGCCAGCAGCACCCACAGGGGTAGGGTAGCCGGGGAGCTGTTTTTT. Translated, it gives CASSTHRGRVAGELFF. Supplemented by reference TRBV7-6 and TRBJ2-2, the full variable domain reads GAGVSQSPRYKVTKRGQDVALRCDPISGHVSLYWYRQALGQGPEFLTYFNYEAQQDKSGLPNDRFSAERPEGSISTLTIQRTEQRDSAMYRCASSTHRGRVAGELFFGEGSRLTVL.

At least ten counts were recorded for this clonotype. The CDR3 DNA reads as TGTGCCAGCAGTTTATCGTACAGCGGTATTGCTAATGAAAAACTGTTTTTT. This gives the protein CASSLSYSGIANEKLFF. The V gene is TRBV6-5, the J gene TRBJ1-4; D remains unclear. Between the trimmed V and J ends, which lost 4 bases and 3 bases, there was a span of 18 bases. The CDR3 runs to 17 residues. From germline, CDR1 is MNHEY and CDR2 SVGAGI.

V gene TRBV14 combines with J gene TRBJ1-3, with D possibly matching TRBD1 (5 bases). Germline CDR1 reads SGHDN; CDR2 reads FVKESK. This CDR3 has 13 residues. V lost 4 bases to trimming and J lost 3 bases, with 7 bases between them. CDR3 sequence reads: CASSPTDGNTIYF. In DNA, the CDR3 is TGTGCCAGCAGCCCGACAGATGGAAACACCATATATTTT.

Note on this clonotype: A junction end diverges from the germline sequence, so it may reflect a read error. This sequence joins TRBV12-3 or TRBV12-4 and TRBJ2-3; TRBD1 matches 8 bases. The CDR3 runs 15 residues. CDR3 sequence reads: CASSPRDRGPDTRYF. The DNA of the CDR3 is TGTGCCAGCAGTCCCCGAGACAGGGGTCCAGATACGCGGTATTTT.

The rearrangement links TRBV27 to TRBJ2-6; 8 bases are a match to TRBD1. Germline V gives CDR1 MNHEY, CDR2 SMNVEV (reference sequence). The length of the CDR3 is 19 residues. Germline trimming cut 6 bases from V and 1 base from J; bases unmatched to any gene: 14. The CDR3 reads CASSGRLGTGKSGANVLTF. In DNA form, the CDR3 reads TGTGCCAGCAGCGGACGGCTGGGGACAGGAAAGTCTGGGGCCAACGTCCTGACTTTC.

The chain links TRBV19 to TRBJ2-7, with unresolved D. Trimming removed 3 bases from V and 0 bases from J, with 9 bases in between. CDR1 LNHDA and CDR2 SQIVND come from the germline V gene (reference sequence). This CDR3 spans 14 amino acids. The CDR3 sequence is CASSIGRSSYEQYF. The DNA of the CDR3 is TGTGCCAGTAGTATTGGGCGGAGCTCCTACGAGCAGTACTTC.